This T cell receptor (beta chain) was recovered during a study of tumor and adjacent non-tumor tissue in lung cancer. Overall study results and limits: Tumor TCR diversity, when higher, was linked to shorter survival.

A modified ARM-PCR protocol with three rounds of nested PCR amplified TCRbeta. A single record per CDR3 protein comes from TCRdb applying MiXCR to the multiplex PCR reads. Here the sample spans almost 75,000 distinct CDR3 sequences, under 70% being singletons. This clonotype was counted once. The antigen remains unidentified. A read error is possible here, since a much larger clone lies one base away. Trimming took 3 bases from V and 2 from J; bases not matched to a gene: 10. The CDR3 runs to 17 residues. Germline assignment: CDR1 SGHDT and CDR2 YYEEEE. This sample's RNA came from whole unsorted tissue. This non-tumor lung sample came from over 3 cm beyond the tumor edge.

This chain uses TRBV5-6 with TRBJ2-3, with 9 nucleotides matching TRBD2. Material for sequencing was distant non-tumor lung tissue. The TCR comes from a woman aged 50 to 65 with non-small cell lung cancer. CDR3 sequence reads: CASSYVAWTSDTDTQYF. In DNA form, the CDR3 reads TGTGCCAGCAGCTATGTAGCATGGACTAGCGACACAGATACGCAGTATTTT.